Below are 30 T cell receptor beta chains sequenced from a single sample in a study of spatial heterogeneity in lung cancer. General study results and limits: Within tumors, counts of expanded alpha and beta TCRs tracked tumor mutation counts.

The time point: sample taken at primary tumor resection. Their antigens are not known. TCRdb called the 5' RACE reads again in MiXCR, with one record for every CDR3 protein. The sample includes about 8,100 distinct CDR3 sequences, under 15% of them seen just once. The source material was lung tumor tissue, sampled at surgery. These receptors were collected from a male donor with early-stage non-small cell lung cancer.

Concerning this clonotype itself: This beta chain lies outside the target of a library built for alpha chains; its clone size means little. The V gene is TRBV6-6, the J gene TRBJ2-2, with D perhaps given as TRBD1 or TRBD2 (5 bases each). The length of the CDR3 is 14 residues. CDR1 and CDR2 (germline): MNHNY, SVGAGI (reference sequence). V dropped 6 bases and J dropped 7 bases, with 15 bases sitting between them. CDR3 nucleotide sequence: TGTGCCAGCAGGGGCAGGGAGAATAGCGGGGAGCTGTTTTTT. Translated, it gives CASRGRENSGELFF.

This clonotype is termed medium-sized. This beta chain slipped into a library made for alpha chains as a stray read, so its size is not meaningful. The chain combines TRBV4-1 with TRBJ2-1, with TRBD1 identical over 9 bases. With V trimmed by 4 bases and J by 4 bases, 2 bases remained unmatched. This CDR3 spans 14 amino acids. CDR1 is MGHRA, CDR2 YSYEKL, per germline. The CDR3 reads CASSRQGEYNEQFF. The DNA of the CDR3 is TGCGCCAGCAGCCGACAGGGGGAATACAATGAGCAGTTCTTC.

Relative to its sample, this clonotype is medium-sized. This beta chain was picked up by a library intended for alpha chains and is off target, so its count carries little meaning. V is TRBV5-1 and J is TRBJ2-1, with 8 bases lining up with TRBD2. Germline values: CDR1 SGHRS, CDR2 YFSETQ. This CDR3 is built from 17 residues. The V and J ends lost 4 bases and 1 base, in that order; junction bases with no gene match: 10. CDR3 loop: CASSRIRAGVSYNEQFF. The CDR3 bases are TGCGCCAGCAGCCGTATTCGAGCGGGAGTATCCTACAATGAGCAGTTCTTC.

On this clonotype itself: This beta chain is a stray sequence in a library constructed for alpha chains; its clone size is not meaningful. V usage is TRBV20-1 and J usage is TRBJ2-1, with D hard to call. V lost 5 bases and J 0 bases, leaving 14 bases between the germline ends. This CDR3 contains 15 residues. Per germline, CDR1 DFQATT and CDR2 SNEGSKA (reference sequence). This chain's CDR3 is CSASPTESSYNEQFF. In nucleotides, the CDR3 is TGCAGTGCTTCGCCGACTGAGAGCTCCTACAATGAGCAGTTCTTC.

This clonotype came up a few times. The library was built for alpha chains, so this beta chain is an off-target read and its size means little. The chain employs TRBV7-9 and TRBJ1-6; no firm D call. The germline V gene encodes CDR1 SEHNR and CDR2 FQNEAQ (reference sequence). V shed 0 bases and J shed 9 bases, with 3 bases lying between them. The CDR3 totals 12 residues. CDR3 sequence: CASSLARSPLHF. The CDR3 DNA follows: TGTGCCAGCAGCTTAGCTCGTTCACCCCTCCACTTT.

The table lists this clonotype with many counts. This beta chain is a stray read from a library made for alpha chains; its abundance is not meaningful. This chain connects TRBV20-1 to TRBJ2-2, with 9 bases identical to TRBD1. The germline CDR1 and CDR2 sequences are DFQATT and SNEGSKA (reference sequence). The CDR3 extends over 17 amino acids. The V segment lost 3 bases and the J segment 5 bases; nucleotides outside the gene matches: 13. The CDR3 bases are TGCAGTGCTAGGCTGCGGACAGGGGATCAAAGGACCGGGGAGCTGTTTTTT. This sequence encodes CSARLRTGDQRTGELFF.

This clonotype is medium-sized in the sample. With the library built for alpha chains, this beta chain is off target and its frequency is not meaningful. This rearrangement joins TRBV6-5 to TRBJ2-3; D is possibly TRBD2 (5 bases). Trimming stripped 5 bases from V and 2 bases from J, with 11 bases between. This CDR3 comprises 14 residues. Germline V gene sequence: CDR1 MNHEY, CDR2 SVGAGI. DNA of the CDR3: TGTGCCAGCAGTCAGGACTTCTCCACAGATACGCAGTATTTT. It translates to CASSQDFSTDTQYF.

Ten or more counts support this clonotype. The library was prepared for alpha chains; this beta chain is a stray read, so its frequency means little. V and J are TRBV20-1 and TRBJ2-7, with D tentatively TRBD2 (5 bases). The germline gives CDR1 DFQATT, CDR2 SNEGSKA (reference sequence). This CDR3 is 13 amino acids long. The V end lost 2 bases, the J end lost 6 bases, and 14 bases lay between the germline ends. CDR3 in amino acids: CSARKASWGEQYF. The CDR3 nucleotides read TGCAGTGCTAGAAAGGCTAGCTGGGGCGAGCAGTACTTC.

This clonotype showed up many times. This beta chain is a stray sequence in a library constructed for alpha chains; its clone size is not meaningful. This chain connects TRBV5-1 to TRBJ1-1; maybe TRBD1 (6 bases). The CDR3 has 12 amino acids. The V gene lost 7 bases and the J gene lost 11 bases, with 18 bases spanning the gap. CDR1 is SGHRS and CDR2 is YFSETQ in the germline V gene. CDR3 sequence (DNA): TGCGCCAGCCACCCCGGGGCAGGGGTTGCTTTCTTT. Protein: CASHPGAGVAFF. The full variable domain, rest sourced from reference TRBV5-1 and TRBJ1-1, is KAGVTQTPRYLIKTRGQQVTLSCSPISGHRSVSWYQQTPGQGLQFLFEYFSETQRNKGNFPGRFSGRQFSNSRSEMNVSTLELGDSALYLCASHPGAGVAFFGQGTRLTVV.

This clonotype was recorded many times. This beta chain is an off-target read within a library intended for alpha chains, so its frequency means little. CDR3: CSAQKREGADTQYF. The CDR3 coding sequence is TGCAGTGCTCAGAAGCGGGAGGGCGCAGATACGCAGTATTTT. The J gene is TRBJ2-3, the V gene TRBV20-1; TRBD2 aligns across 10 bases. The CDR3 totals 14 residues. Germline V CDR1 and CDR2: DFQATT, SNEGSKA (reference sequence). Trimming took 5 bases from V and 4 from J; bases not matched to a gene: 6.

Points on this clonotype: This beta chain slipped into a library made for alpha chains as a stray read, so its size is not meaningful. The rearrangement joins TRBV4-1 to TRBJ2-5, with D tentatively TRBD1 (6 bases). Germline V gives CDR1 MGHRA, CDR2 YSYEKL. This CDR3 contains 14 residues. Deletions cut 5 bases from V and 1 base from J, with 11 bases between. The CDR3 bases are TGCGCCAGCAGCGGTGGACAGTCCCAAGAGACCCAGTACTTC. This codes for CASSGGQSQETQYF.

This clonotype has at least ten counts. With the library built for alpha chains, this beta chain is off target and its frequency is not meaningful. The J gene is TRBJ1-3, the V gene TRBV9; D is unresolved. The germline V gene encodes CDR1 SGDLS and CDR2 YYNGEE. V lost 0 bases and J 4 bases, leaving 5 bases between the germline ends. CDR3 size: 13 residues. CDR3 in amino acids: CASSVEDGNTIYF. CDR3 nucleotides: TGTGCCAGCAGCGTAGAAGACGGAAACACCATATATTTT. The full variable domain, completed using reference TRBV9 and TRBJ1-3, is DSGVTQTPKHLITATGQRVTLRCSPRSGDLSVYWYQQSLDQGLQFLIQYYNGEERAKGNILERFSAQQFPDLHSELNLSSLELGDSALYFCASSVEDGNTIYFGEGSWLTVV.

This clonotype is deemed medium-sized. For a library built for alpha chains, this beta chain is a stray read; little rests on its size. Written as DNA, the CDR3 is TGCGCCAGCAGCTCGGGACTAGCGGGGCTAGATACGCAGTATTTT. Its translation: CASSSGLAGLDTQYF. This chain uses TRBV5-1 with TRBJ2-3; 13 positions agree with TRBD2. V trimming: 3 bases; J trimming: 5 bases; junction bases outside the gene matches: 3. CDR1 SGHRS and CDR2 YFSETQ come from the germline V gene. This CDR3 contains 15 residues. Drawing the rest from reference TRBV5-1 and TRBJ2-3, the complete variable domain is KAGVTQTPRYLIKTRGQQVTLSCSPISGHRSVSWYQQTPGQGLQFLFEYFSETQRNKGNFPGRFSGRQFSNSRSEMNVSTLELGDSALYLCASSSGLAGLDTQYFGPGTRLTVL.

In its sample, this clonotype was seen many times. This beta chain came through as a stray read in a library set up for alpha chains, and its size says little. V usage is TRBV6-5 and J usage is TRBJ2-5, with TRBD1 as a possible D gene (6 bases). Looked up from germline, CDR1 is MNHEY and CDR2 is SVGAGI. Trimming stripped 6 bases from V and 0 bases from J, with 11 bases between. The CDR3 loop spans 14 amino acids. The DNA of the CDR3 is TGTGCCAGCAGGGTGGACAGAGACCAAGAGACCCAGTACTTC. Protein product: CASRVDRDQETQYF.

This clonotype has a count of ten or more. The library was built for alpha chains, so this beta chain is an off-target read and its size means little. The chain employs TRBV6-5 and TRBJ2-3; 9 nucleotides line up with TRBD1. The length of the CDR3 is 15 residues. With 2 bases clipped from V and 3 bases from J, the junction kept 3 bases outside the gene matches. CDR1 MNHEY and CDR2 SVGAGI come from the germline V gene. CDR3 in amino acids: CASSYGTGLTDTQYF. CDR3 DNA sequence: TGTGCCAGCAGTTACGGGACAGGGTTAACAGATACGCAGTATTTT.

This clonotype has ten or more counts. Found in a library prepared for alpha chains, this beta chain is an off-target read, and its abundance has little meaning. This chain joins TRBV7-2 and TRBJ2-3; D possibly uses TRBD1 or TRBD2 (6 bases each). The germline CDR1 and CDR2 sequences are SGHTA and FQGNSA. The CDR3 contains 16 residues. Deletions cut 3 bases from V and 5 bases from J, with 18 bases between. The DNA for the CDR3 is TGTGCCAGCAGCTTTTCCGCACGGGGGCAGGAAGATACGCAGTATTTT. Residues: CASSFSARGQEDTQYF.

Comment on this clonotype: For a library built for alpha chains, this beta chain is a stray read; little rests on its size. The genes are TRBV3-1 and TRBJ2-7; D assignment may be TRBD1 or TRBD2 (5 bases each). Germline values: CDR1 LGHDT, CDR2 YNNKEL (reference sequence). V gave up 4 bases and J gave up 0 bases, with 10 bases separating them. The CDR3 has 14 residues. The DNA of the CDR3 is TGTGCCAGCAGCCTGACCGGGACCTCCTACGAGCAGTACTTC. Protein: CASSLTGTSYEQYF.

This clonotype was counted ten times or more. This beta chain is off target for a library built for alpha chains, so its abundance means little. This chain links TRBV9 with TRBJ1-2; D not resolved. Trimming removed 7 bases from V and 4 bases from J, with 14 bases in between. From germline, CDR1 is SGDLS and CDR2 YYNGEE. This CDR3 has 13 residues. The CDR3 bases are TGTGCCAGCCAAAGGGCGGGTTTCTATGGCTACACCTTC. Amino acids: CASQRAGFYGYTF.

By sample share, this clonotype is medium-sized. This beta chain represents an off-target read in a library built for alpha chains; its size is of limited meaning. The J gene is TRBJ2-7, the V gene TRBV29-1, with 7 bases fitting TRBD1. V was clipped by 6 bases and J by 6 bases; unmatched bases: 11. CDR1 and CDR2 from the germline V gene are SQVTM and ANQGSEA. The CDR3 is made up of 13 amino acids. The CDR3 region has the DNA TGCAGCGTCCAGAGGACAGGTAATAGCGAGCAGTACTTC. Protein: CSVQRTGNSEQYF.

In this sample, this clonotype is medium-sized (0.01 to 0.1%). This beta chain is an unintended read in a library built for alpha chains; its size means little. The CDR3 DNA follows: TGCAGCGCCACTAGCGGGAGTAATGAGCAGTTCTTC. The encoded protein is CSATSGSNEQFF. The rearrangement links TRBV29-1 to TRBJ2-1; 11 nucleotides match TRBD2. The CDR3 contains 12 residues. Looked up from germline, CDR1 is SQVTM and CDR2 is ANQGSEA. V was pared by 7 bases and J by 7 bases, with 3 bases of the junction left unmatched.

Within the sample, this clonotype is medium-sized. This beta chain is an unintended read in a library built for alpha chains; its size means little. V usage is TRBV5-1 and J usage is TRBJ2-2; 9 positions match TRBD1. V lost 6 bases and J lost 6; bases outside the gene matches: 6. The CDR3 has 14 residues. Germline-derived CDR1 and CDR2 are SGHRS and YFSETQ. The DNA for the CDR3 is TGCGCCAGCACGGGACAGGGTATTGCCGGGGAGCTGTTTTTT. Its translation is CASTGQGIAGELFF.

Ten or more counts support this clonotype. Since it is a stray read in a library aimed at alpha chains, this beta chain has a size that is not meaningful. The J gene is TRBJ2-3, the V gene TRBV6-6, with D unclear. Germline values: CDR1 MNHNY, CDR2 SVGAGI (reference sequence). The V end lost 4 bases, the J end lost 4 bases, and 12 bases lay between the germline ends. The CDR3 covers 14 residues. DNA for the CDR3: TGTGCCAGCAGTTCCTCCCCGGTCCCAGATACGCAGTATTTT. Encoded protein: CASSSSPVPDTQYF.

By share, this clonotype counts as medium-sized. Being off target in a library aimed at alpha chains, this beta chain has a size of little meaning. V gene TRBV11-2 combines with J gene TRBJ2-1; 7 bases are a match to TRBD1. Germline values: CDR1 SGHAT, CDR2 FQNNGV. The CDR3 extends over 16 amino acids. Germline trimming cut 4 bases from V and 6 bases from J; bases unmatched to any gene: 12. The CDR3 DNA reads TGTGCCAGCAGCTCCTCCGGGACAGTCTTTTCCAATGAGCAGTTCTTC. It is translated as CASSSSGTVFSNEQFF.

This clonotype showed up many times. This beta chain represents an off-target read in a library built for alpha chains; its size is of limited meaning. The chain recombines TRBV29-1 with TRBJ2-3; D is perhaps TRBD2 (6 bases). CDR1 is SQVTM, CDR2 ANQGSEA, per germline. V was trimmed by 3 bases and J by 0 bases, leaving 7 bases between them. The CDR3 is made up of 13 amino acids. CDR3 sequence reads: CSVERDSTDTQYF. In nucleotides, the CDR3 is TGCAGCGTTGAGCGGGACAGCACAGATACGCAGTATTTT.

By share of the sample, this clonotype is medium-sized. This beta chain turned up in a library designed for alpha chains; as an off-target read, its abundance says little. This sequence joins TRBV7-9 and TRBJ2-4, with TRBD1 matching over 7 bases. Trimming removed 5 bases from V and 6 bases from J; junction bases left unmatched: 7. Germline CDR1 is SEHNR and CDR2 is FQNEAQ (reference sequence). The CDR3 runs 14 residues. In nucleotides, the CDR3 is TGTGCCAGCAGCGCGACAGGGTTTGGAAACATTCAGTACTTC. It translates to CASSATGFGNIQYF.

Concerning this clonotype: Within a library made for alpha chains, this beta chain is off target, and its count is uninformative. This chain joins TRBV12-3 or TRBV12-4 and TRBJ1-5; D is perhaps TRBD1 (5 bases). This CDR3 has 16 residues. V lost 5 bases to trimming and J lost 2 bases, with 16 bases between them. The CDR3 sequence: CASSLTQGRGNQPQHF. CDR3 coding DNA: TGTGCCAGCAGTCTCACCCAGGGACGCGGCAATCAGCCCCAGCATTTT.

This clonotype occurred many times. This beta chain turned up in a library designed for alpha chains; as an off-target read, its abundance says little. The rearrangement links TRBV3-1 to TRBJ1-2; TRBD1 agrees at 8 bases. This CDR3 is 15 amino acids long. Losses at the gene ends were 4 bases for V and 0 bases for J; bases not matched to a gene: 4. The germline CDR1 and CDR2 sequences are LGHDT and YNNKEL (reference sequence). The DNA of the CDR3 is TGTGCCAGCAGCCTAGGGACAGGAGCTAACTATGGCTACACCTTC. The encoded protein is CASSLGTGANYGYTF.

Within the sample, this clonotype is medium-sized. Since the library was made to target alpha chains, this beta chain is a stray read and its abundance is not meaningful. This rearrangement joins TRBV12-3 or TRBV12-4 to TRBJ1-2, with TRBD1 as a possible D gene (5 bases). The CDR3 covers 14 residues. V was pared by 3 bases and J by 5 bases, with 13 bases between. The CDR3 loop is CASSFGGRGYGYTF. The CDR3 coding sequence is TGTGCCAGCAGTTTTGGGGGGAGAGGTTATGGCTACACCTTC.

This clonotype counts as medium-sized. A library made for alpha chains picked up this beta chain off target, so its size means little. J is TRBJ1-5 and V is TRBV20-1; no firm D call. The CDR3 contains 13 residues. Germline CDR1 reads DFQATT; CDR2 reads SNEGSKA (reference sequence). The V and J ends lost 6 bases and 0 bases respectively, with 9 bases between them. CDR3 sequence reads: CSAGLYSNQPQHF. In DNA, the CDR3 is TGCAGTGCCGGACTTTATAGCAATCAGCCCCAGCATTTT.

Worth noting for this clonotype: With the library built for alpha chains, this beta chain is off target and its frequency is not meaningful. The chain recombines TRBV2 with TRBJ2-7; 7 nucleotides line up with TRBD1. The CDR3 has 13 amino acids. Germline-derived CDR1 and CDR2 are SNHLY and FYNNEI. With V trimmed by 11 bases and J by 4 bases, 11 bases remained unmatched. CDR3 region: CAVTGADSYEQYF. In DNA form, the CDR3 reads TGTGCCGTCACAGGGGCGGATTCTTACGAGCAGTACTTC. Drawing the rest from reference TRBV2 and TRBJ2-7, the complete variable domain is EPEVTQTPSHQVTQMGQEVILRCVPISNHLYFYWYRQILGQKVEFLVSFYNNEISEKSEIFDDQFSVERPDGSNFTLKIRSTKLEDSAMYFCAVTGADSYEQYFGPGTRLTVT.